This T cell receptor (beta chain) was captured by sequencing in a study of T cell repertoires in cytomegalovirus infection. Each CDR3 protein gets one entry after TCRdb re-called the reads with MiXCR. The sample holds some 440,000 distinct CDR3 sequences, 31% seen once. Findings of the study overall: CMV-specific TCR beta clonotypes restricted by HLA-C dominated the ex vivo response. Carriage of CMV together with the relevant HLA was identifiable through cumulative public TCR beta family frequency.

In its sample, this clonotype was seen many times. Its antigen remains unknown. The TCR was taken from a human donor in good health (CMV status not recorded). Some clones in this sample may be carry-over from other donors' samples. Sample: PBMCs.

CDR3 region: CASSFEPYGYTF. The CDR3 nucleotides are TGTGCCAGCAGCTTCGAGCCATATGGCTACACCTTC. The chain is built from TRBV7-2 and TRBJ1-2; D remains unclear. Trimming cost V 3 bases and J 5 bases, with 7 bases left between them. Germline CDR1 and CDR2: SGHTA and FQGNSA. The CDR3 is 12 residues long.